The 30 T cell receptor beta chains presented below share a single source sample, sequenced in a study of CD8+ T cells in alopecia areata. RNA extraction was followed by reverse transcription into cDNA, which acted as the sequencing template. Repertoires were generated with immunoSEQ multiplex PCR, while TCRdb's copy carries only in-frame clones and drops some. The sample includes 150,000 to 200,000 clones, less than 65% of them seen just once. The treatment was: oral pan-JAK inhibitor, 5-10 mg twice daily. Here the sequenced sample was CD4+ T cells sorted from blood, taken at week 24, from a patient treated with tofacitinib. The receptors here all came from a human donor with alopecia areata.

This chain joins TRBV27 and TRBJ1-6; unclear D gene. The CDR3 length is 12 residues. The V gene's germline CDR1 is MNHEY and CDR2 SMNVEV (reference sequence). V lost 3 bases to trimming and J lost 7 bases, with 4 bases between them. This chain's CDR3 is CASSFSNSPLHF. Here the CDR3 DNA reads TGTGCCAGCAGTTTCTCGAATTCACCCCTCCACTTT.

V gene TRBV19 combines with J gene TRBJ1-2; D is unclear. This CDR3 has 14 residues. The germline gives CDR1 LNHDA, CDR2 SQIVND (reference sequence). V shed 5 bases and J shed 4 bases, with 14 bases lying between them. The CDR3 spells CASSVPSDGYGYTF. The CDR3 DNA follows: TGTGCCAGTAGTGTGCCCTCCGACGGCTATGGCTACACCTTC.

The chain joins TRBV30 to TRBJ2-3; no reliable D call. The CDR3 is 11 amino acids. V was shortened by 3 bases and J by 6 bases, with 7 bases between the two germline ends. Germline V gene data show CDR1 as GTSNPN and CDR2 as SVGIG (reference sequence). The CDR3 protein is CAWSAQDTQYF. CDR3 nucleotide sequence: TGTGCCTGGAGCGCCCAGGATACGCAGTATTTT.

J is TRBJ1-1 and V is TRBV30; D is unresolved. CDR3 size: 13 residues. Per the germline V gene, CDR1 is GTSNPN and CDR2 is SVGIG (reference sequence). Trimming removed 3 bases at V and 1 base at J, with 9 bases between. In nucleotides, the CDR3 is TGTGCCTGGAGCATGGGTCCGAACACTGAAGCTTTCTTT. It codes for CAWSMGPNTEAFF.

This clone was detected a few times. The V and J genes are TRBV18 and TRBJ2-5; D gene unclear. This CDR3 has 12 amino acids. CDR1 and CDR2 from the germline V gene are KGHSH and LQKENI. The ends were cut back, 2 bases at V and 5 bases at J, with 6 bases in the middle. CDR3 nucleotides: TGTGCCAGCTCACCAGAGCAGGAGACCCAGTACTTC. This codes for CASSPEQETQYF.

This chain uses TRBV11-2 with TRBJ2-3; 8 bases line up with TRBD2. The CDR3 is 16 amino acids. The germline V gene encodes CDR1 SGHAT and CDR2 FQNNGV. After removal of 5 bases from V and 1 base from J, the junction contained 8 bases not matched to a gene. CDR3 sequence (DNA): TGTGCCAGCAGCGTCGATCGGGGGGGCGGCACAGATACGCAGTATTTT. This translates into CASSVDRGGGTDTQYF.

The CDR3 protein is CASSLTSGGDEQFF. CDR3 bases: TGTGCCAGCAGCTTAACTAGCGGGGGGGATGAGCAGTTCTTC. V and J are TRBV7-2 and TRBJ2-1; 13 bases agree with TRBD2. V lost 2 bases to trimming and J lost 8 bases; unmatched junction nucleotides: 0. This CDR3 has 14 amino acids. CDR1 SGHTA and CDR2 FQGNSA come from the germline V gene. The variable domain in full, completed from reference TRBV7-2 and TRBJ2-1, reads GAGVSQSPSNKVTEKGKDVELRCDPISGHTALYWYRQSLGQGLEFLIYFQGNSAPDKSGLPSDRFSAERTGGSVSTLTIQRTQQEDSAVYLCASSLTSGGDEQFFGPGTRLTVL.

V gene TRBV11-2 combines with J gene TRBJ2-2; tentative D call: TRBD1 (6 bases). This CDR3 comprises 16 residues. The germline V gene encodes CDR1 SGHAT and CDR2 FQNNGV. V gave up 1 base and J gave up 3 bases, with 12 bases separating them. CDR3 sequence reads: CASSLVSHRDTGELFF. CDR3 DNA sequence: TGTGCCAGCAGCTTAGTGAGTCACAGGGACACCGGGGAGCTGTTTTTT.

This chain uses TRBV19 with TRBJ2-7, with a possible D match to TRBD1 (6 bases). The CDR3 is made up of 14 amino acids. Trimming stripped 3 bases from V and 3 bases from J, with 12 bases between. Germline assignment: CDR1 LNHDA and CDR2 SQIVND (reference sequence). The CDR3: CASSIGGHSYEQYF. CDR3 nucleotides: TGTGCCAGTAGTATTGGGGGACACAGCTACGAGCAGTACTTC.

The rearrangement uses TRBV30 and TRBJ1-2; no firm D call. Per the germline V gene, CDR1 is GTSNPN and CDR2 is SVGIG (reference sequence). This CDR3 has 11 residues. Trimming pared 3 bases from V and 6 bases from J, leaving 8 bases between. In DNA form, the CDR3 reads TGTGCCTGGAGCGAGAGAGATGGCTACACCTTC. Protein product: CAWSERDGYTF.

This chain joins TRBV7-2 and TRBJ1-5; D is unclear. Germline values: CDR1 SGHTA, CDR2 FQGNSA. Deletions cut 0 bases from V and 7 bases from J, with 16 bases between. This CDR3 has 16 amino acids. This CDR3 reads CASSLAQEGWGQPQHF. The CDR3 nucleotides read TGTGCCAGCAGCTTAGCGCAGGAAGGGTGGGGACAGCCCCAGCATTTT.

The chain links TRBV7-8 to TRBJ2-2; D unclear. V was trimmed by 4 bases and J by 0 bases, leaving 12 bases between them. The CDR3 is made up of 16 amino acids. From germline, CDR1 is SGHVS and CDR2 FQNEAQ. The CDR3: CASSWNSFANTGELFF. The CDR3 nucleotides read TGTGCCAGCAGCTGGAACAGCTTCGCGAACACCGGGGAGCTGTTTTTT.

This clone was recorded a few times. The chain combines TRBV7-6 with TRBJ2-7, with TRBD2 identical over 8 bases. Germline V gene data show CDR1 as SGHVS and CDR2 as FNYEAQ. The CDR3 consists of 15 residues. V was clipped by 5 bases and J by 3 bases; unmatched bases: 9. The CDR3 loop is CASSPGFAGGYEQYF. The CDR3 bases are TGTGCCAGCAGCCCTGGTTTCGCGGGGGGCTACGAGCAGTACTTC.

The CDR3 spells CASSQEGQGNSPLHF. The CDR3 nucleotides are TGCGCCAGCAGCCAAGAGGGTCAGGGAAATTCACCCCTCCACTTT. This rearrangement joins TRBV4-3 to TRBJ1-6, with D maybe TRBD1 (5 bases). Germline assignment: CDR1 LGHNA and CDR2 YSLEER. The CDR3 extends over 15 amino acids. V lost 0 bases, J lost 7 bases, and 10 bases lay in between.

A note on this clone: The same CDR3 also results from other DNA sequences found in this sample. The chain couples TRBV29-1 to TRBJ1-1; 7 nucleotides align to TRBD1. Germline V CDR1 and CDR2: SQVTM, ANQGSEA. V lost 7 bases to trimming and J lost 6 bases; unmatched junction nucleotides: 5. The CDR3 spans 11 residues. The CDR3 sequence: CSARQGPEAFF. The CDR3 nucleotides read TGCAGCGCTCGACAGGGTCCTGAAGCTTTCTTT.

The chain has TRBV30 and TRBJ1-5; D is perhaps TRBD1 (5 bases). V was clipped by 4 bases and J by 0 bases, with 16 bases between them. Germline V CDR1 and CDR2: GTSNPN, SVGIG (reference sequence). The length of the CDR3 is 16 residues. The CDR3 nucleotides are TGTGCCTGGACCCCAACGGGGGTCCTTAGCAATCAGCCCCAGCATTTT. Residues: CAWTPTGVLSNQPQHF.

V usage is TRBV10-1 and J usage is TRBJ2-3; either TRBD1 or TRBD2 may supply D (6 bases each). Trimming left V 4 bases short and J 4 bases short, with 18 bases between. CDR1 WNHNN and CDR2 SYGVQD come from the germline V gene (reference sequence). The CDR3 contains 16 residues. CDR3: CASSGPLGGRADTQYF. CDR3 DNA sequence: TGCGCCAGCAGTGGGCCCCTCGGGGGCCGGGCAGATACGCAGTATTTT.

The chain uses TRBV7-2 and TRBJ1-4; no reliable D call. CDR1 and CDR2 (germline): SGHTA, FQGNSA. Trimming removed 5 bases at V and 8 bases at J, with 18 bases between. The CDR3 loop spans 15 amino acids. The CDR3 sequence: CASSPSLSRGEKLFF. For the CDR3, the DNA is TGTGCCAGCAGCCCAAGTTTGTCCCGAGGAGAAAAACTGTTTTTT.

This clone was found a few times. The V gene is TRBV5-1, the J gene TRBJ2-1; 12 nucleotides agree with TRBD2. Germline V gene lookup returns CDR1 SGHRS and CDR2 YFSETQ. The ends lost 4 bases at V and 3 bases at J; junction bases unmatched: 2. The CDR3 runs 15 residues. The CDR3 nucleotides read TGCGCCAGCAGCCCGGGACTAGCGGGCTACAATGAGCAGTTCTTC. Amino acid sequence: CASSPGLAGYNEQFF. Full variable domain (outside the CDR3, taken from reference TRBV5-1 and TRBJ2-1): KAGVTQTPRYLIKTRGQQVTLSCSPISGHRSVSWYQQTPGQGLQFLFEYFSETQRNKGNFPGRFSGRQFSNSRSEMNVSTLELGDSALYLCASSPGLAGYNEQFFGPGTRLTVL.

The V gene is TRBV9, the J gene TRBJ2-5; 12 nucleotides match TRBD2. Germline trimming cut 4 bases from V and 6 bases from J; bases unmatched to any gene: 4. Germline CDR1 is SGDLS and CDR2 is YYNGEE. This CDR3 contains 14 residues. The CDR3 bases are TGTGCCAGCAGCAAACTAGCGGGGGGTAAGACCCAGTACTTC. Translated, it gives CASSKLAGGKTQYF.

A few counts support this clone. The V gene is TRBV7-6, the J gene TRBJ2-1, with a tentative D call TRBD2 (6 bases). This CDR3 comprises 17 residues. V dropped 2 bases and J dropped 5 bases, with 19 bases sitting between them. Germline CDR1 SGHVS, CDR2 FNYEAQ. Written as DNA, the CDR3 is TGTGCCAGCAGCTTAAGGGCAGGGAGGACTAACAACAATGAGCAGTTCTTC. Its translation: CASSLRAGRTNNNEQFF.

The gene calls are TRBV29-1 and TRBJ1-2; unclear D gene. CDR3 length: 14 residues. With 5 bases removed from V and 8 bases from J, the gap between germline ends came to 21 bases. Germline V CDR1 and CDR2: SQVTM, ANQGSEA. CDR3 coding DNA: TGCAGCGTTCAGCCCCGGGCTTCCCCTTTAGGCTACACCTTC. Translated, it gives CSVQPRASPLGYTF.

Regarding this clone: The identical CDR3 is also encoded by other nucleotide sequences in the sample. The gene calls are TRBV30 and TRBJ2-5; D possibly matches TRBD1 or TRBD2 (5 bases each). Germline CDR1 GTSNPN, CDR2 SVGIG (reference sequence). Trimming pared 5 bases from V and 2 bases from J, leaving 9 bases between. This CDR3 has 12 residues. CDR3 DNA: TGTGCCTGGGACAGAGGGCAAGAGACCCAGTACTTC. Protein sequence: CAWDRGQETQYF.

CDR3: CASSHKTEETQYF. The CDR3 nucleotides read TGCGCCAGCAGCCACAAGACCGAAGAGACCCAGTACTTC. This chain uses TRBV5-1 with TRBJ2-5; D gene unclear. The CDR3 contains 13 residues. V was shortened by 4 bases and J by 3 bases, with 10 bases between the two germline ends. The germline CDR1 and CDR2 sequences are SGHRS and YFSETQ.

The chain employs TRBV4-3 and TRBJ2-7; D not resolved. The CDR3 runs to 13 residues. Germline CDR1 and CDR2: LGHNA and YSLEER. Between the trimmed V and J ends, which lost 0 bases and 4 bases, there was a span of 7 bases. In DNA, the CDR3 is TGCGCCAGCAGCCAAGAACCAGGTTACGAGCAGTACTTC. Protein sequence: CASSQEPGYEQYF.

The genes are TRBV7-2 and TRBJ2-1; 12 bases are shared with TRBD2. This CDR3 is built from 16 residues. The germline CDR1 and CDR2 sequences are SGHTA and FQGNSA. Trimming cost V 1 base and J 7 bases; bases outside gene matches: 5. CDR3 nucleotides: TGTGCCAGCAGCTTAGGTCTACTAGCGGGGGGTAATGAGCAGTTCTTC. Residues: CASSLGLLAGGNEQFF.

The gene calls are TRBV30 and TRBJ1-5; TRBD1 might be the D (5 bases). Between the trimmed V and J ends, which lost 3 bases and 3 bases, there was a span of 18 bases. The CDR3 has 16 residues. Germline values: CDR1 GTSNPN, CDR2 SVGIG (reference sequence). CDR3 coding DNA: TGTGCCTGGAGAAGGACTGGGGGACCGAACAATCAGCCCCAGCATTTT. This codes for CAWRRTGGPNNQPQHF. The full variable domain, rest sourced from reference TRBV30 and TRBJ1-5, is SQTIHQWPATLVQPVGSPLSLECTVEGTSNPNLYWYRQAAGRGLQLLFYSVGIGQISSEVPQNLSASRPQDRQFILSSKKLLLSDSGFYLCAWRRTGGPNNQPQHFGDGTRLSIL.

The rearrangement joins TRBV7-8 to TRBJ1-5; 10 bases map to TRBD1. CDR3 length: 14 amino acids. Trimming removed 5 bases from V and 4 bases from J; junction bases left unmatched: 2. Germline V gene lookup returns CDR1 SGHVS and CDR2 FQNEAQ. CDR3 protein: CASSLGQGNQPQHF. The CDR3 coding sequence is TGTGCCAGCAGCCTGGGACAGGGGAATCAGCCCCAGCATTTT.

V usage is TRBV29-1 and J usage is TRBJ1-4; the D is unclear. This CDR3 region has 13 residues. Germline-derived CDR1 and CDR2 are SQVTM and ANQGSEA. V was shortened by 7 bases and J by 1 base, with 10 bases between the two germline ends. The CDR3 region has the DNA TGCAGCGGGAGATTGCTAACTAATGAAAAACTGTTTTTT. This codes for CSGRLLTNEKLFF. The full variable domain, in which reference TRBV29-1 and TRBJ1-4 provide the parts outside the CDR3, is SAVISQKPSRDICQRGTSLTIQCQVDSQVTMMFWYRQQPGQSLTLIATANQGSEATYESGFVIDKFPISRPNLTFSTLTVSNMSPEDSSIYLCSGRLLTNEKLFFGSGTQLSVL.

The chain has TRBV7-2 and TRBJ2-3, with 10 bases fitting TRBD2. The CDR3 length is 15 residues. Germline assignment: CDR1 SGHTA and CDR2 FQGNSA. Losses at the gene ends were 5 bases for V and 8 bases for J; bases not matched to a gene: 10. CDR3 loop: CASSPMAASGGTQYF. The CDR3, as DNA: TGTGCCAGCAGCCCGATGGCCGCTAGCGGGGGTACGCAGTATTTT.